Listed below are T cell receptor beta chains from one sample, sequenced in a study of T cell responses to AZD1222 COVID-19 vaccine. The assay was immunoSEQ multiplex PCR, and TCRdb's table has in-frame clones only and misses some. The sample includes roughly 200,000 clones, roughly 91% seen only once; the top ten take under 1.1%. The sequences come from peripheral blood, collected 28 days after the second dose of the MenACWY control vaccine. Every receptor here comes from an adult who received the MenACWY meningococcal vaccine as a control. Both conserved end residues are part of each CDR3. A D gene is named only where the DNA matches it firmly. Clone size is not always given. Where it is, it says once, few, many or a class for expanded clones.

v_gene	d_gene	j_gene	abundance	CDR3nt	CDR3aa
TRBV5-4	-	TRBJ2-7	-	TGTGCCAGCAGCTGGGGAGATAGGTACGAGCAGTACTTC	CASSWGDRYEQYF
TRBV5-1	-	TRBJ2-1	-	TGCGCCAGCAGCTTGAAAGGACAGAACAATGAGCAGTTCTTC	CASSLKGQNNEQFF
TRBV3-1/TRBV3-2	-	TRBJ1-3	-	TGTGCCAGCAGCCACCTCTACGGGTCTGGAAACACCATATATTTT	CASSHLYGSGNTIYF
TRBV4-1	TRBD1	TRBJ1-5	many	TGCGCCAGCAGCCTCGGGACAGGATCTCAGCCCCAGCATTTT	CASSLGTGSQPQHF
TRBV9	-	TRBJ2-5	-	TGTGCCAGCAGCGTAGGCGGCAGCTTACAAGAGACCCAGTACTTC	CASSVGGSLQETQYF
TRBV11-2	TRBD1	TRBJ1-2	-	TGTGCCAGCAGCTCACAGATTACAGGGGAAGGCGGCTACACCTTC	CASSSQITGEGGYTF
TRBV9	TRBD1	TRBJ1-2	-	TGTGCCAGCAGCGTCGGACAGGGCAACTATGGCTACACCTTC	CASSVGQGNYGYTF
TRBV7-2	TRBD2	TRBJ2-5	-	TGTGCCAGCAGCTTAGCCGGGACTAGCAAGGAGACCCAGTACTTC	CASSLAGTSKETQYF
TRBV6-6	-	TRBJ1-3	-	TGTGCCAGCAGCCGGGGACAAGGGAACACCATATATTTT	CASSRGQGNTIYF
TRBV11-2	-	TRBJ2-1	-	TGTGCCAGCAGCTTAGGGGCGGGCGCTTTCAATGAGCAGTTCTTC	CASSLGAGAFNEQFF